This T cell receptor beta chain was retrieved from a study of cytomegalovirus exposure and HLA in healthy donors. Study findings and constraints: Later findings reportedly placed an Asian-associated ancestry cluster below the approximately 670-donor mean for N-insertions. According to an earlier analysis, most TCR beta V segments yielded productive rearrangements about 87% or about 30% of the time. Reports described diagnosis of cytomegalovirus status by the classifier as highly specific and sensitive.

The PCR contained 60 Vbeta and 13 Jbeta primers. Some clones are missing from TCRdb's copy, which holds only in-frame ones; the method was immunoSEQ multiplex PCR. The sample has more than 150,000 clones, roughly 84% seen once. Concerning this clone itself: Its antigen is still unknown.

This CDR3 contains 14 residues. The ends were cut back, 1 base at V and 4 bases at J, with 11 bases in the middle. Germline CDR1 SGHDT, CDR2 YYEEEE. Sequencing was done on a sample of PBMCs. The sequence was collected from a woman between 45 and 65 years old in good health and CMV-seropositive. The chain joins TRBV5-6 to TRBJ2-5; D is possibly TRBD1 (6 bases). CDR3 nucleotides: TGTGCCAGCAGCTTGCCGCAGGGGCTAGAGACCCAGTACTTC. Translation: CASSLPQGLETQYF.